The 18 T cell receptor beta chains below were found in one sample sequenced in a study of T cell responses to AZD1222 COVID-19 vaccine. The assay was immunoSEQ multiplex PCR, and TCRdb's table has in-frame clones only and misses some. This sample yields around 70,000 clones, of which 87% are seen a single time; 1% to 1.5% belongs to the top ten. Material: peripheral blood, obtained 28 days after the second AZD1222 dose. The receptors were sampled from an adult who received the AZD1222 COVID-19 vaccine.

V and J are TRBV6-5 and TRBJ2-7, with D perhaps matching TRBD1 (6 bases). CDR1 and CDR2 from the germline V gene are MNHEY and SVGAGI. V shed 1 base and J shed 3 bases, with 13 bases lying between them. The CDR3 has 15 amino acids. For the CDR3, the DNA is TGTGCCAGCAGTTACTTGGCAGGGGTTGACTACGAGCAGTACTTC. It encodes CASSYLAGVDYEQYF.

The chain has TRBV5-1 and TRBJ2-2; D is ambiguous. The CDR3 length is 14 residues. The V and J ends lost 3 bases and 7 bases respectively, with 13 bases between them. CDR1 is SGHRS, CDR2 YFSETQ, per germline. The CDR3 bases are TGCGCCAGCAGCTCGGGTACCTACGACGGGGAGCTGTTTTTT. It is translated as CASSSGTYDGELFF.

V is TRBV7-6 and J is TRBJ2-1, with 12 positions matching TRBD2. The germline V gene encodes CDR1 SGHVS and CDR2 FNYEAQ. V shed 5 bases, J shed 10 bases, and the junction held 6 bases outside the gene matches. The CDR3 contains 14 residues. DNA of the CDR3: TGTGCCAGCAGCCGGACTAGCGGGGTAACGGAGCAGTTCTTC. Its translation is CASSRTSGVTEQFF.

The chain links TRBV5-1 to TRBJ2-7, with 9 bases lining up with TRBD1. The V gene's germline CDR1 is SGHRS and CDR2 YFSETQ. J was trimmed by 5 bases and V by 6 bases; bases with no gene match: 12. This CDR3 has 15 amino acids. The CDR3 DNA is TGCGCCAGCACCCCCACAGGGACAGGGCCCCACGAGCAGTACTTC. It codes for CASTPTGTGPHEQYF.

The chain recombines TRBV5-8 with TRBJ1-4, with TRBD1 identical over 9 bases. Germline CDR1 SGHTS, CDR2 YDEGEE. This CDR3 is 17 amino acids long. With 4 bases clipped from V and 6 bases from J, the junction kept 13 bases outside the gene matches. CDR3 protein: CASSVTGGIGSDEKLFF. The CDR3 DNA reads TGTGCCAGCAGCGTCACAGGGGGCATAGGATCGGATGAAAAACTGTTTTTT.

V usage is TRBV2 and J usage is TRBJ2-5; D call uncertain. The germline CDR1 and CDR2 sequences are SNHLY and FYNNEI. V dropped 1 base and J dropped 3 bases, with 0 bases sitting between them. The CDR3 extends over 11 amino acids. CDR3 sequence reads: CASSEEETQYF. The CDR3 DNA is TGTGCCAGCAGTGAAGAAGAGACCCAGTACTTC. The full variable domain, completed using reference TRBV2 and TRBJ2-5, is EPEVTQTPSHQVTQMGQEVILRCVPISNHLYFYWYRQILGQKVEFLVSFYNNEISEKSEIFDDQFSVERPDGSNFTLKIRSTKLEDSAMYFCASSEEETQYFGPGTRLLVL.

CDR3 sequence (DNA): TGTGCCAGCAGTGAAGGGGCTAGGGCCTATGGCTACACCTTC. This gives the protein CASSEGARAYGYTF. V gene TRBV6-1 combines with J gene TRBJ1-2; D remains ambiguous. The V gene's germline CDR1 is MNHNS and CDR2 SASEGT. V lost 1 base and J lost 4, with 10 bases in between. The CDR3 covers 14 residues.

The J gene is TRBJ2-7, the V gene TRBV6-5; 7 bases match TRBD1. The CDR3 contains 14 residues. J lost 5 bases, V lost 7 bases, and 11 bases had no gene match. CDR1 and CDR2 (germline): MNHEY, SVGAGI. This CDR3 reads CASNRGQESNEQYF. The CDR3 coding sequence is TGTGCCAGCAATCGAGGACAGGAGAGCAACGAGCAGTACTTC.

This clone was counted once. V usage is TRBV29-1 and J usage is TRBJ2-7; 9 bases are shared with TRBD1. The CDR3 length is 13 residues. V was clipped by 6 bases and J by 0 bases; unmatched bases: 3. Looked up from germline, CDR1 is SQVTM and CDR2 is ANQGSEA. CDR3 loop: CSVTGGISYEQYF. In DNA, the CDR3 is TGCAGCGTGACAGGGGGTATCTCCTACGAGCAGTACTTC.

V usage is TRBV7-6 and J usage is TRBJ2-2; the match to TRBD2 covers 10 bases. This CDR3 has 17 amino acids. The ends lost 5 bases at V and 2 bases at J; junction bases unmatched: 8. CDR1 and CDR2 from the germline V gene are SGHVS and FNYEAQ. The CDR3 nucleotides read TGTGCCAGCAGCGCCATGAGCGGGAGGGCCAACACCGGGGAGCTGTTTTTT. Translated: CASSAMSGRANTGELFF.

This clone was observed a single time. This chain joins TRBV13 and TRBJ1-2; maybe TRBD1 (5 bases). Germline CDR1 reads PRHDT; CDR2 reads FYEKMQ (reference sequence). The CDR3 sequence is 14 residues long. Trimming cost V 0 bases and J 7 bases, with 12 bases left between them. CDR3 nucleotides: TGTGCCAGCAGCTTAGGCGAACGGGGGGTTGGCTACACCTTC. It yields the protein CASSLGERGVGYTF.

The V gene is TRBV7-2, the J gene TRBJ1-1; D is undetermined. V was cut by 1 base and J by 0 bases, with 15 bases left in between. Germline V gives CDR1 SGHTA, CDR2 FQGNSA. The CDR3 totals 17 residues. The CDR3, as DNA: TGTGCCAGCAGCTTAGACGTGCTAGAGTTTATGAACACTGAAGCTTTCTTT. Its protein product is CASSLDVLEFMNTEAFF.

The V gene is TRBV4-3, the J gene TRBJ2-2; the match to TRBD2 covers 10 bases. The CDR3 has 19 residues. V shed 0 bases, J shed 7 bases, and the junction held 14 bases outside the gene matches. Germline V gene sequence: CDR1 LGHNA, CDR2 YSLEER. In DNA form, the CDR3 reads TGCGCCAGCAGCCAAGAATTTTGGTTGGAGCGGGAGGGCGGCGGGGAGCTGTTTTTT. This encodes CASSQEFWLEREGGGELFF.

The chain combines TRBV18 with TRBJ1-6; 10 bases align to TRBD1. This CDR3 region has 16 residues. Germline trimming cut 3 bases from V and 8 bases from J; bases unmatched to any gene: 7. The germline CDR1 and CDR2 sequences are KGHSH and LQKENI. CDR3 nucleotide sequence: TGTGCCAGCTCACCCCCCGGGACAGGGGCTTATTCACCCCTCCACTTT. Its protein is CASSPPGTGAYSPLHF.

The chain uses TRBV9 and TRBJ1-2; TRBD1 might be the D (5 bases). The CDR3 extends over 15 amino acids. V was shortened by 0 bases and J by 4 bases, with 13 bases between the two germline ends. CDR1 is SGDLS and CDR2 is YYNGEE in the germline V gene. The CDR3 loop reads CASSVEGWGSYGYTF. The CDR3 DNA reads as TGTGCCAGCAGCGTAGAGGGGTGGGGGAGCTATGGCTACACCTTC.

The chain couples TRBV19 to TRBJ2-1; 9 bases match TRBD1. The V and J ends lost 2 bases and 9 bases, in that order; junction bases with no gene match: 8. The CDR3 totals 15 residues. Per the germline V gene, CDR1 is LNHDA and CDR2 is SQIVND (reference sequence). The CDR3: CASSISRTGDSEQFF. As DNA, the CDR3 is TGTGCCAGTAGTATATCCCGGACAGGGGACAGTGAGCAGTTCTTC.

This chain links TRBV10-3 with TRBJ2-1; 13 bases match TRBD2. The CDR3 covers 15 residues. Germline assignment: CDR1 ENHRY and CDR2 SYGVKD. With V trimmed by 3 bases and J by 7 bases, 3 bases remained unmatched. The CDR3 DNA reads as TGTGCCATCAGTGAACTAGCGGGAGGGCCTAATGAGCAGTTCTTC. Its translation: CAISELAGGPNEQFF.

The V and J genes are TRBV27 and TRBJ1-6; D gene unclear. In germline, CDR1 is MNHEY, CDR2 SMNVEV (reference sequence). The CDR3 is 12 amino acids. Trimming removed 3 bases at V and 7 bases at J, with 4 bases between. The CDR3 loop reads CASSFQNSPLHF. In DNA form, the CDR3 reads TGTGCCAGCAGTTTCCAGAATTCACCCCTCCACTTT.